This note documents a single T cell receptor (beta chain) sequence. Its specificity is unknown. The data are from a study of T cell responses to AZD1222 COVID-19 vaccine. General study findings and limits: It was only after the peak T cell response that any repertoires were sampled. The donor cohort was predominantly white British with a female majority, and clonal diversity may have been underestimated. Spike regions recognized by vaccine-associated CD4 TCRs spanned the protein, led by 160-218 and 743-854. Spike-specific TCR breadth and depth went up after people got two AZD1222 doses.

V lost 5 bases to trimming and J lost 3 bases; unmatched junction nucleotides: 3. CDR1 is SGHTA and CDR2 is FQGNSA in the germline V gene. This CDR3 is 14 amino acids long. The method was immunoSEQ multiplex PCR; TCRdb's version includes in-frame clones alone and lacks a portion of them. Of about 150,000 clones listed, around nine tenths are singletons. The sequencing here drew on peripheral blood, taken after recovery from COVID-19. This receptor was obtained from an adult who had recovered from COVID-19. The V and J genes are TRBV7-2 and TRBJ2-7, with 11 positions matching TRBD2. The CDR3, as DNA: TGTGCCAGCAGCGCCGGGACTAGCGGCTACGAGCAGTACTTC. Translating it yields CASSAGTSGYEQYF.